The 3 T cell receptor beta chains below come from one sample, sequenced in a study of PD-1 blockade in classical Hodgkin lymphoma. This table comes from immunoSEQ multiplex PCR, and its TCRdb copy is limited to in-frame clones, with some not included. Of tens of thousands of clones in the sample, approximately 92% were seen once. All patients relapsed after autologous stem cell transplantation, and brentuximab vedotin exposure varied. The source material was peripheral blood mononuclear cells (PBMCs), sampled at baseline. Receptors originate from a human donor with classical Hodgkin lymphoma.

This chain links TRBV5-1 with TRBJ2-1; D may correspond to TRBD1 or TRBD2 (5 bases each). The CDR3 totals 15 residues. The germline V gene has CDR1 SGHRS and CDR2 YFSETQ. The V end lost 4 bases, the J end lost 3 bases, and 14 bases lay between the germline ends. The CDR3 protein is CASSPEQGDYNEQFF. The DNA for the CDR3 is TGCGCCAGCAGCCCGGAGCAGGGAGACTACAATGAGCAGTTCTTC.

This clone was found once. The chain couples TRBV2 to TRBJ1-2; no reliable D call. Germline V gene sequence: CDR1 SNHLY, CDR2 FYNNEI. The length of the CDR3 is 10 residues. The V end was cut by 8 bases, the J end by 4 bases, with 5 bases between. This chain's CDR3 is CASFRYGYTF. In nucleotides, the CDR3 is TGTGCCAGCTTCCGCTATGGCTACACCTTC.

The chain joins TRBV4-1 to TRBJ1-4; D is possibly TRBD1 (6 bases). CDR3 size: 16 residues. Trimming removed 3 bases at V and 1 base at J, with 12 bases between. Germline V lookup: CDR1 MGHRA, CDR2 YSYEKL. The CDR3 loop reads CASSQGHGQTNEKLFF. For the CDR3, the DNA is TGCGCCAGCAGCCAGGGACATGGGCAAACTAATGAAAAACTGTTTTTT.